The 8 T cell receptor beta chains reported below all come from one sample, sequenced in a study of T-cell memory formation after mild COVID-19. TCRdb re-called the 5' RACE reads with MiXCR, one entry per CDR3 protein. The table records roughly 510,000 distinct CDR3 sequences, 15% to 20% of them present only once. The sample consisted of PBMCs or a T cell subset sorted from them (not recorded which). The receptors stem from an adult woman who had mild COVID-19 (a few samples of this study predate the infection). Cell type and time point are not known.

The chain links TRBV6-5 to TRBJ2-6; D unclear. V was clipped by 6 bases and J by 0 bases, with 6 bases between them. This CDR3 has 14 residues. Per germline, CDR1 MNHEY and CDR2 SVGAGI. CDR3 nucleotides: TGTGCCAGCAGCCAGGTCTCTGGGGCCAACGTCCTGACTTTC. This gives the protein CASSQVSGANVLTF.

The chain couples TRBV12-3 or TRBV12-4 to TRBJ1-4, with 9 bases lining up with TRBD1. The V and J ends lost 8 bases and 6 bases, in that order; junction bases with no gene match: 7. The CDR3 contains 14 residues. The CDR3 loop is CASFGTGRDEKLFF. DNA of the CDR3: TGTGCCAGCTTCGGGACAGGGAGGGATGAAAAACTGTTTTTT.

In its sample, this clonotype was seen a few times. One end of the junction is discordant with germline, which a read error may explain. The CDR3 protein is CSARDALNIRSALF. CDR3 nucleotide sequence: TGCAGTGCTAGAGATGCTTTGAATATCAGGAGCGCTCTTTTT. This chain links TRBV20-1 with TRBJ1-4; D unclear. Germline CDR1 and CDR2: DFQATT and SNEGSKA (reference sequence). The CDR3 has 14 residues.

The chain couples TRBV6-6 to TRBJ2-1, with 12 nucleotides matching TRBD2. Trimming removed 6 bases from V and 2 bases from J; junction bases left unmatched: 5. The CDR3 covers 16 residues. Germline values: CDR1 MNHNY, CDR2 SVGAGI (reference sequence). The CDR3 protein is CASSLTSGRTYNEQFF. CDR3 nucleotide sequence: TGTGCCAGCAGCCTTACTAGCGGGAGGACCTACAATGAGCAGTTCTTC.

This clonotype appeared a few times. This rearrangement joins TRBV27 to TRBJ1-2; possible D gene TRBD1, 6 bases. The V gene lost 8 bases and the J gene lost 3 bases, with 22 bases spanning the gap. The CDR3 totals 16 residues. From germline, CDR1 is MNHEY and CDR2 SMNVEV (reference sequence). The DNA of the CDR3 is TGTGCCAGCTGCCTCTACGCTGGACAGCCCGACTATGGCTACACCTTC. Amino acids: CASCLYAGQPDYGYTF.

The chain carries TRBV20-1 and TRBJ2-7; 9 positions agree with TRBD1. This CDR3 comprises 12 residues. CDR1 and CDR2 (germline): DFQATT, SNEGSKA (reference sequence). J lost 2 bases, V lost 6 bases, and 2 bases had no gene match. CDR3 coding DNA: TGCAGTGCGGGACAGGGACCCTACGAGCAGTACTTC. It translates to CSAGQGPYEQYF.

The gene calls are TRBV6-2 or TRBV6-3 and TRBJ2-3; a weak D match, TRBD2 (5 bases). The CDR3 sequence is 16 residues long. Germline-derived CDR1 and CDR2 are MNHEY and SVGEGT. V was clipped by 5 bases and J by 6 bases, with 21 bases between them. The DNA for the CDR3 is TGTGCCAGCAGTCCCGACGGGATTCCAATCGGGGATACGCAGTATTTT. Protein sequence: CASSPDGIPIGDTQYF.

The chain employs TRBV11-2 and TRBJ2-1; D possibly uses TRBD1 or TRBD2 (5 bases each). This CDR3 spans 13 amino acids. The V end was cut by 3 bases, the J end by 8 bases, with 11 bases between. Germline V gene sequence: CDR1 SGHAT, CDR2 FQNNGV. CDR3 sequence: CASSLGVLDEQFF. The CDR3 DNA reads as TGTGCCAGCAGCTTGGGGGTTCTCGATGAGCAGTTCTTC.